This TCR beta chain appears in the sequencing data of a study of T cell repertoires and HLA-DP antigens. Untouched CD4+ T cells were isolated by negative selection, averaging 97.7% purity. Looked up from germline, CDR1 is SGHTA and CDR2 is FQGNSA. The CDR3 is 14 residues long. Deletions cut 10 bases from V and 2 bases from J, with 16 bases between. Amplification used primers for 54 TRBV and 13 TRBJ segments. Clones were read by immunoSEQ multiplex PCR, and TCRdb kept only the in-frame ones, dropping some. The profile shows approximately 89,000 clones, around nine tenths of them singletons. With respect to this clone: The antigen remains undetermined.

The TCR was taken from a man aged 45-65 years in good health and CMV-seronegative. This rearrangement joins TRBV7-2 to TRBJ2-3; D perhaps matches TRBD2 (6 bases). Input material: CD4+ T cells from PBMCs. CDR3 bases: TGTGCCATCATGACTAGTCGGGACACAGATACGCAGTATTTT. It is translated as CAIMTSRDTDTQYF. The full variable domain, in which reference TRBV7-2 and TRBJ2-3 provide the parts outside the CDR3, is GAGVSQSPSNKVTEKGKDVELRCDPISGHTALYWYRQSLGQGLEFLIYFQGNSAPDKSGLPSDRFSAERTGGSVSTLTIQRTQQEDSAVYLCAIMTSRDTDTQYFGPGTRLTVL.